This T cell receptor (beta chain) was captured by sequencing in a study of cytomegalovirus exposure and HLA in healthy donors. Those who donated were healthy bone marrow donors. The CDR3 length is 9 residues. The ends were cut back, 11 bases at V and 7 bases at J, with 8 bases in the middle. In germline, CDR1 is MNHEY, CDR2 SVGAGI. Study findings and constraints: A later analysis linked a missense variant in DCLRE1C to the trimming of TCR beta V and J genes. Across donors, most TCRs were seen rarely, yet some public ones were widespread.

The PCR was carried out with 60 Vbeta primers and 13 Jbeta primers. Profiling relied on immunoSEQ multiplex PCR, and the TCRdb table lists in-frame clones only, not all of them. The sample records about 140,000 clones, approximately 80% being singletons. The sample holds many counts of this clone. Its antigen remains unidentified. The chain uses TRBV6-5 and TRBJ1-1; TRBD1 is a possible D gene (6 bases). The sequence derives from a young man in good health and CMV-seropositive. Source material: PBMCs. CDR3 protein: CADRCEAFF. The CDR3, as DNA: TGTGCCGACAGGTGTGAAGCTTTCTTT.